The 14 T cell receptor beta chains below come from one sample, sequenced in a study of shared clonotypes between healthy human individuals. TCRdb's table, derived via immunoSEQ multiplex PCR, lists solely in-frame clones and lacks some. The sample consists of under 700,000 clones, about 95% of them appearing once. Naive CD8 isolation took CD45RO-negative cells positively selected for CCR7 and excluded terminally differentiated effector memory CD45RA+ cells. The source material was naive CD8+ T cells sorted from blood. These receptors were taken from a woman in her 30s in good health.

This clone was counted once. CDR3: CASSLGTGSYGYTF. The DNA of the CDR3 is TGTGCCAGCAGCTTAGGGACAGGCTCCTACGGCTACACCTTC. The chain links TRBV11-1 to TRBJ1-2, with 7 nucleotides matching TRBD1. With V trimmed by 1 base and J by 8 bases, 7 bases remained unmatched. Germline-derived CDR1 and CDR2 are SGHAT and FQDESV (reference sequence). The CDR3 has 14 amino acids.

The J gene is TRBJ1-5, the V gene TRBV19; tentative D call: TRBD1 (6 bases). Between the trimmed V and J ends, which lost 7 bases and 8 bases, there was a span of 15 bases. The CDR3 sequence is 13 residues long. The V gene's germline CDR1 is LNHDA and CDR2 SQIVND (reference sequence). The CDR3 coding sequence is TGTGCCAGTAATACAGGGAGAAGGGAGCCCCAGCATTTT. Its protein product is CASNTGRREPQHF.

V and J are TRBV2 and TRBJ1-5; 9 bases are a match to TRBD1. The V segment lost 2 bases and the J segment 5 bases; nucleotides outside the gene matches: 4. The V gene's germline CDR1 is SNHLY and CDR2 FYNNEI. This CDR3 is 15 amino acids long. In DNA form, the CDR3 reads TGTGCCAGCAGTGAATGGGGACAGGGAGATCAGCCCCAGCATTTT. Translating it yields CASSEWGQGDQPQHF. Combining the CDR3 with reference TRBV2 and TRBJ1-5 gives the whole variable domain EPEVTQTPSHQVTQMGQEVILRCVPISNHLYFYWYRQILGQKVEFLVSFYNNEISEKSEIFDDQFSVERPDGSNFTLKIRSTKLEDSAMYFCASSEWGQGDQPQHFGDGTRLSIL.

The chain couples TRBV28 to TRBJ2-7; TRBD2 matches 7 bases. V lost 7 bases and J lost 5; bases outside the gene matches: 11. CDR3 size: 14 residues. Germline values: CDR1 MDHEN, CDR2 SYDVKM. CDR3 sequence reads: CASTRAGDTDEQYF. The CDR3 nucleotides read TGTGCCAGCACAAGGGCGGGAGATACGGACGAGCAGTACTTC. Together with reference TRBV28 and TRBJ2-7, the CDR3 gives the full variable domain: DVKVTQSSRYLVKRTGEKVFLECVQDMDHENMFWYRQDPGLGLRLIYFSYDVKMKEKGDIPEGYSVSREKKERFSLILESASTNQTSMYLCASTRAGDTDEQYFGPGTRLTVT.

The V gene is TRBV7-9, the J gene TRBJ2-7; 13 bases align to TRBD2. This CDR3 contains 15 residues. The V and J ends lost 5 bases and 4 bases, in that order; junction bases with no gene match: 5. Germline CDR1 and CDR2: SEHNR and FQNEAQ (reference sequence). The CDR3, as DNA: TGTGCCAGCAGCGTGGGGGGACTAGCGGGATACGAGCAGTACTTC. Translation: CASSVGGLAGYEQYF.

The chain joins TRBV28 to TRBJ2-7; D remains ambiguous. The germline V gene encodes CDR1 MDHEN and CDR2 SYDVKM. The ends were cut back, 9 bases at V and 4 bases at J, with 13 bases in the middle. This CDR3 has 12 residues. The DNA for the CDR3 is TGTGCCAGTTCCTCATTCGGGTACGAGCAGTACTTC. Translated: CASSSFGYEQYF.

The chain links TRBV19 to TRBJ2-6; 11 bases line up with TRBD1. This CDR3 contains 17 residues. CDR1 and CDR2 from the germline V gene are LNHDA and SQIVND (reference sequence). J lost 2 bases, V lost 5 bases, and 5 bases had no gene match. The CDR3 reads CASSPRDRGTGANVLTF. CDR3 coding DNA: TGTGCCAGTAGTCCTAGGGACAGGGGGACTGGGGCCAACGTCCTGACTTTC.

CDR3 bases: TGCGCCAGCAGTGACTTGACAGACCCAACCGGGGAGCTGTTTTTT. It yields the protein CASSDLTDPTGELFF. This chain connects TRBV10-1 to TRBJ2-2; D may be TRBD1 (5 bases). V was clipped by 3 bases and J by 5 bases, with 13 bases between them. The germline V gene encodes CDR1 WNHNN and CDR2 SYGVQD (reference sequence). The CDR3 loop spans 15 amino acids.

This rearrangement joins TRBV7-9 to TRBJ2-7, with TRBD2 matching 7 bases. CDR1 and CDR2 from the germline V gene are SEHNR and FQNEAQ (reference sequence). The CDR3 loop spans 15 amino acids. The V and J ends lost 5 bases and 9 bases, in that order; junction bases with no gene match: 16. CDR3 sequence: CASSPPSGIHQGQYF. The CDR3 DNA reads TGTGCCAGCAGCCCCCCCAGCGGGATCCACCAGGGGCAGTACTTC.

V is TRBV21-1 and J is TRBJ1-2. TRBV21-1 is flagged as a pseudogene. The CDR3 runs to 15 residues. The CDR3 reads CASSSIGTDNYGYTF. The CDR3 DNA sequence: TGTGCCAGCAGCTCGATCGGGACGGACAACTATGGCTACACCTTC.

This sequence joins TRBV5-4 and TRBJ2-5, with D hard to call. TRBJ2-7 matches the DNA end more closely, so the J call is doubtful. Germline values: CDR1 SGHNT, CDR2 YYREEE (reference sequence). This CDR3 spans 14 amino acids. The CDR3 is CASSLGGGTYEQYF. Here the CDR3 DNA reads TGTGCCAGCAGCCTGGGTGGCGGAACCTACGAGCAGTACTTC.

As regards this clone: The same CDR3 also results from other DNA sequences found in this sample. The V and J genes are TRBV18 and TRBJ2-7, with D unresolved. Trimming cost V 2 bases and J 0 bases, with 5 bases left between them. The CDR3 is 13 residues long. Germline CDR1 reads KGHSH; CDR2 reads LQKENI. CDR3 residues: CASSPSSSYEQYF. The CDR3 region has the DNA TGTGCCAGCTCACCATCGAGCTCCTACGAGCAGTACTTC. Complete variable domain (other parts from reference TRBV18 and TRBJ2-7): NAGVMQNPRHLVRRRGQEARLRCSPMKGHSHVYWYRQLPEEGLKFMVYLQKENIIDESGMPKERFSAEFPKEGPSILRIQQVVRGDSAAYFCASSPSSSYEQYFGPGTRLTVT.

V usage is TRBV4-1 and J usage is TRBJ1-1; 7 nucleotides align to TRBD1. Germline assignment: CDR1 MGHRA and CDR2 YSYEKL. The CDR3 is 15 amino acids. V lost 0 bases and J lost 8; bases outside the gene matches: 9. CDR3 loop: CASSQDEGASKEAFF. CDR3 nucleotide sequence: TGCGCCAGCAGCCAAGACGAGGGGGCGAGCAAGGAAGCTTTCTTT.

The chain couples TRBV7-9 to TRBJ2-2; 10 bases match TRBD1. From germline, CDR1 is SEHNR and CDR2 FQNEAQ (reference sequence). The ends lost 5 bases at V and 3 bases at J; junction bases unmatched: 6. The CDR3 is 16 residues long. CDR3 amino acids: CASSTTGGLDTGELFF. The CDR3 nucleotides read TGTGCCAGCAGCACGACAGGGGGCCTGGACACCGGGGAGCTGTTTTTT.